This is a list of T cell receptor beta chains from one sample in a study of OX40 agonist ivuxolimab in advanced cancers. The repertoire was sequenced with immunoSEQ multiplex PCR; TCRdb's copy has only in-frame clones and lacks some. The sample contains about 48,000 clones, around 90% of which appear only once. Sequencing was performed on CD4+ or CD8+ T cells sorted from blood, taken in a trial of the OX40 agonist ivuxolimab. These receptor sequences come from an adult with an advanced solid tumor such as melanoma, head and neck, liver or kidney cancer. CDR3s include the opening cysteine and the closing phenylalanine or tryptophan. Each record gives: V gene, clone size, J gene, D gene, CDR3 protein, CDR3 DNA. D genes are given only for firm matches. The size field is filled for only some rows; it gives once, few, many or a size class.

V: TRBV29-1; size: once; J: TRBJ2-3; D: TRBD2; CDR3: CSVRLAGSTDTQYF; DNA: TGCAGCGTTCGGCTAGCGGGGAGCACAGATACGCAGTATTTT
V: TRBV4-1; size: .; J: TRBJ1-5; D: .; CDR3: CASSQDRNQPQHF; DNA: TGCGCCAGCAGCCAAGATCGGAATCAGCCCCAGCATTTT
V: TRBV7-3; size: .; J: TRBJ2-2; D: .; CDR3: CASRQLATNTGELFF; DNA: TGTGCCAGCAGACAATTAGCTACGAACACCGGGGAGCTGTTTTTT
V: TRBV4-1; size: .; J: TRBJ2-1; D: TRBD2; CDR3: CASSQPTSGRNQVCFF; DNA: TGCGCCAGCAGCCAACCCACTAGCGGGAGGAACCAGGTCTGCTTCTTC
V: TRBV14; size: .; J: TRBJ2-2; D: TRBD1; CDR3: CASSQGQGRYGELFF; DNA: TGTGCCAGCAGCCAGGGACAGGGAAGGTACGGGGAGCTGTTTTTT
V: TRBV5-1; size: .; J: TRBJ2-7; D: TRBD1; CDR3: CASSLGWGQGSYEQYF; DNA: TGCGCCAGCAGCTTGGGTTGGGGACAGGGGAGCTACGAGCAGTACTTC
V: TRBV7-9; size: .; J: TRBJ2-2; D: .; CDR3: CASSLERENTGELFF; DNA: TGTGCCAGCAGCTTAGAACGGGAGAACACCGGGGAGCTGTTTTTT
V: TRBV30; size: .; J: TRBJ2-2; D: TRBD2; CDR3: CAWGSLGLAGVGGELFF; DNA: TGTGCCTGGGGTTCGCTGGGACTAGCGGGAGTCGGGGGGGAGCTGTTTTTT
V: TRBV18; size: .; J: TRBJ1-2; D: TRBD1; CDR3: CASSGGQSYGYTF; DNA: TGTGCCAGCTCCGGGGGACAGAGCTATGGCTACACCTTC
V: TRBV5-1; size: .; J: TRBJ1-4; D: .; CDR3: CASSTALGNEKLFF; DNA: TGCGCCAGCAGCACGGCTCTGGGTAATGAAAAACTGTTTTTT
V: TRBV10-3; size: .; J: TRBJ1-1; D: .; CDR3: CAISESTPNTEAFF; DNA: TGTGCCATCAGTGAGTCGACACCGAACACTGAAGCTTTCTTT